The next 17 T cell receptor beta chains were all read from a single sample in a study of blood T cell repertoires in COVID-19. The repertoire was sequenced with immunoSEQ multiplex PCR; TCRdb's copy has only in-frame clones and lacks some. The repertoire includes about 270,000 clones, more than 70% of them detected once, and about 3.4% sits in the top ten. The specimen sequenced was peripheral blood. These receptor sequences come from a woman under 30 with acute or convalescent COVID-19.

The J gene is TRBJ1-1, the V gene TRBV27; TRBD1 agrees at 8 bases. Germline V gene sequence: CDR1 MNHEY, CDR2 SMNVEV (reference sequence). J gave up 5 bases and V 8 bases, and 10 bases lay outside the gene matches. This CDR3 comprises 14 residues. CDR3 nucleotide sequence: TGTGCCAGCGGACAGGGCGAGGCAGTAACTGAAGCTTTCTTT. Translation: CASGQGEAVTEAFF.

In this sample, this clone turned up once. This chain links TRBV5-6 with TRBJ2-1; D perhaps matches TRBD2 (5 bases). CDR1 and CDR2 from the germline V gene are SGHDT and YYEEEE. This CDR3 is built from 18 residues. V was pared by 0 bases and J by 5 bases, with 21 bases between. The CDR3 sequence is CASSLVVLVLERDNEQFF. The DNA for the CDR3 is TGTGCCAGCAGCTTGGTGGTCTTGGTCCTAGAGAGGGACAATGAGCAGTTCTTC.

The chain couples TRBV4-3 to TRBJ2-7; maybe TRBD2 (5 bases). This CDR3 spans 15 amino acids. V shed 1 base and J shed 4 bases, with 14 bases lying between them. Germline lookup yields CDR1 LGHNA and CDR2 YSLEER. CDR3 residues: CASSQGYREGYEQYF. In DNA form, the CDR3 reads TGCGCCAGCAGCCAAGGCTACCGGGAAGGATACGAGCAGTACTTC.

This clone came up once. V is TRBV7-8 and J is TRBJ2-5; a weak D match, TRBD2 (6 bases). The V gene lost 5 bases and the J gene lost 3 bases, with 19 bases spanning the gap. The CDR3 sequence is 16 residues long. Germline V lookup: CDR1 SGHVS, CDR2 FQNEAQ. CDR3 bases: TGTGCCAGCAGCCCAAAGTGGGGGACTCCGAAAGAGACCCAGTACTTC. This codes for CASSPKWGTPKETQYF.

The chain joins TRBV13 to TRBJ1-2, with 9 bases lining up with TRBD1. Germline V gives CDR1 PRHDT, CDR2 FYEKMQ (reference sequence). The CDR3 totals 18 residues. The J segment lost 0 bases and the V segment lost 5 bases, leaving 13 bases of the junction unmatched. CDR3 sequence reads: CASSAGQGNPISNYGYTF. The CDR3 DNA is TGTGCCAGCAGCGCGGGACAGGGCAACCCTATTTCTAACTATGGCTACACCTTC.

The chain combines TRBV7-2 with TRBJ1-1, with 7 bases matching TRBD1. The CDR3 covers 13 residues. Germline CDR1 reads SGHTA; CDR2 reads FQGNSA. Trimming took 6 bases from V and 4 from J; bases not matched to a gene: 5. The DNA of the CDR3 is TGTGCCAGCAGTCTCACAGGGGCCACTGAAGCTTTCTTT. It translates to CASSLTGATEAFF.

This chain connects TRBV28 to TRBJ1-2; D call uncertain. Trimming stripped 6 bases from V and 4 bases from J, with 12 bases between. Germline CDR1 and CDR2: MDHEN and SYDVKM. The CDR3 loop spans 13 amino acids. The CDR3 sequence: CASRQTGSYGYTF. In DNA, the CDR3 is TGTGCCAGCAGACAAACCGGGAGCTATGGCTACACCTTC.

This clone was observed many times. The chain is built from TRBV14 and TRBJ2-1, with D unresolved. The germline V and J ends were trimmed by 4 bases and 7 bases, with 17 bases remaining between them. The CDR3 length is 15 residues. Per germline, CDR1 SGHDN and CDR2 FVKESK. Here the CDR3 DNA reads TGTGCCAGCAGCCCCTTGAGTACGTTTAAGAATGAGCAGTTCTTC. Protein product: CASSPLSTFKNEQFF.

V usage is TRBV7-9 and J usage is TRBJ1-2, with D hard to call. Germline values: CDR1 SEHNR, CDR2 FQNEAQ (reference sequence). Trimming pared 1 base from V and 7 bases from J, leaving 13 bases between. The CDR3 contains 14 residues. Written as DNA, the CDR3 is TGTGCCAGCAGCTTAGACCTATGGGGAGGTGGCTACACCTTC. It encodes CASSLDLWGGGYTF.

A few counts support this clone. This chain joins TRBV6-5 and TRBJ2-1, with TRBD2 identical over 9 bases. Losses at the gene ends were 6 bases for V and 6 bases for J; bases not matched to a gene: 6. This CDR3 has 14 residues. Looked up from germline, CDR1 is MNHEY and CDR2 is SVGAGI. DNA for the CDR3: TGTGCCAGCAGGAGCGGGAGGTCCCGCAATGAGCAGTTCTTC. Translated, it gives CASRSGRSRNEQFF.

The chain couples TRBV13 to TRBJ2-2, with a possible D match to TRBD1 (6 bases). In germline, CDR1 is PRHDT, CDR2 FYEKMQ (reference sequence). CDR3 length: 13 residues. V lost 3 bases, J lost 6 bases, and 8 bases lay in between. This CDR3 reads CASSLGAAGELFF. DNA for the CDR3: TGTGCCAGCAGCTTGGGGGCGGCCGGGGAGCTGTTTTTT.

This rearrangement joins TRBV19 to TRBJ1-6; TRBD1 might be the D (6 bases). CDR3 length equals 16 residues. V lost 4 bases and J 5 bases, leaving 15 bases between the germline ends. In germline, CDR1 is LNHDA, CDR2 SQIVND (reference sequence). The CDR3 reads CASSSPPGQDNSPLHF. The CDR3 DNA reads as TGTGCCAGTAGTAGCCCACCGGGACAAGATAATTCACCCCTCCACTTT.

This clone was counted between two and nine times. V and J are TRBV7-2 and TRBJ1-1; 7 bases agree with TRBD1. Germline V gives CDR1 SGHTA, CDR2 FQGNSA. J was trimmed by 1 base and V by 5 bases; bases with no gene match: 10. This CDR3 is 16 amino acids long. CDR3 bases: TGTGCCAGCAGCCCCGCCCCGACAGGGAGGAACACTGAAGCTTTCTTT. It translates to CASSPAPTGRNTEAFF.

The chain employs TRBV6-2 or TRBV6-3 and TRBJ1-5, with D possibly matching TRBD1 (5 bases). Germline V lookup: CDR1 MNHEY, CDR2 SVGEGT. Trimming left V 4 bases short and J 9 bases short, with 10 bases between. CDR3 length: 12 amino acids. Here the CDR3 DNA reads TGTGCCAGCAGTTCGGGACTAGGGCCCCAGCATTTT. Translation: CASSSGLGPQHF.

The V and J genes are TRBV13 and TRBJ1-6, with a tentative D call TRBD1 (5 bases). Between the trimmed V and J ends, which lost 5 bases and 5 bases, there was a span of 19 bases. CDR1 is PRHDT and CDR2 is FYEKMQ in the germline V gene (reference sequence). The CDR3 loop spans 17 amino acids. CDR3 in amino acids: CASSTRPITGNNSPLHF. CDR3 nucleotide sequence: TGTGCCAGCAGCACCAGACCTATCACAGGAAATAATTCACCCCTCCACTTT.

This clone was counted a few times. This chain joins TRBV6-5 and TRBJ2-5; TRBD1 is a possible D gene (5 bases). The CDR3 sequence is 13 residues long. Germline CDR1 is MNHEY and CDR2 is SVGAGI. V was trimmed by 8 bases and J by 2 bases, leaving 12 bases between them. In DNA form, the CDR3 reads TGTGCCAGCCAGAAGACAGTGCAAGAGACCCAGTACTTC. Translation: CASQKTVQETQYF.

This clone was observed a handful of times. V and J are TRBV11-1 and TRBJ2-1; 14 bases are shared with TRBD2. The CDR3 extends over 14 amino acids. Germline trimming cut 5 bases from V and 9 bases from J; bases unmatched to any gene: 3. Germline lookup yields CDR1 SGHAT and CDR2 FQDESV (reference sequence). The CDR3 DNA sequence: TGTGCCAGCAGCCTCGGACTAGCGGGAGGTGAGCAGTTCTTC. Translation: CASSLGLAGGEQFF.